This TCR beta chain was observed in a study of cytomegalovirus exposure and HLA in healthy donors. The PCR contained 60 Vbeta and 13 Jbeta primers. Profiled with immunoSEQ multiplex PCR; TCRdb holds only in-frame clones, not every one. The sample lists tens of thousands of clones; approximately 77% were seen once. The CDR3 extends over 15 amino acids. CDR1 and CDR2 (germline): MGHRA, YSYEKL. With V trimmed by 3 bases and J by 4 bases, 4 bases remained unmatched. This clonotype originated in a woman in her thirties or forties in good health and CMV-seropositive. Sequencing input: PBMCs. This chain connects TRBV4-1 to TRBJ2-1; 9 bases map to TRBD2. CDR3 DNA: TGCGCCAGCAGCCAGTCGCTAGCGGGGTACAATGAGCAGTTCTTC. Residues: CASSQSLAGYNEQFF.